This T cell receptor beta chain is drawn from a study of cytomegalovirus exposure and HLA in healthy donors. Notes on the study in general: Per a prior analysis, the majority of TCR beta V segments were productive roughly 87% or roughly 30% of the time. According to the study, 160 or so TCR beta chains were cytomegalovirus-associated. In a later analysis, TCR association rates varied by HLA locus: DRB1 most, HLA-C fewest.

CDR1 and CDR2 from the germline V gene are LNHNV and YYDKDF (reference sequence). Trimming took 0 bases from V and 11 from J; bases not matched to a gene: 10. CDR3 length: 15 residues. As concerns this clone: Antigen specificity is unknown.

Primers: 60 Vbeta forward and 13 Jbeta reverse. Per the authors' pipeline: Roughly 81 million unique TCR beta chains, 9.5 million to 14 million shared, were counted in a later analysis. Sequencing used immunoSEQ multiplex PCR; TCRdb keeps in-frame clones, though not all of them. The V and J calls and clone size are taken from that table; D and trimming were inferred from the DNA. The table includes approximately 220,000 clones, about 80% detected once. V is TRBV15 and J is TRBJ1-5; 7 nucleotides line up with TRBD1. Sequencing was performed on PBMCs. The origin of this receptor is a man aged 18 to 29 in good health and CMV-seronegative. The CDR3 sequence is CATSRDRQGRVAQHF. The CDR3 DNA reads TGTGCCACCAGCAGAGATCGACAGGGCAGAGTGGCCCAGCATTTT. The full variable domain, rest sourced from reference TRBV15 and TRBJ1-5, is DAMVIQNPRYQVTQFGKPVTLSCSQTLNHNVMYWYQQKSSQAPKLLFHYYDKDFNNEADTPDNFQSRRPNTSFCFLDIRSPGLGDTAMYLCATSRDRQGRVAQHFGDGTRLSIL.